The 23 T cell receptor beta chains presented below share a single source sample, sequenced in a study of neurological immune-mediated disorders (dated by TCRdb to between 2018 and 2021). Reading the label with the study, this specimen's time point is: longitudinal time-point 3. Libraries were constructed by 5' RACE. Sequenced on an Illumina HiSeq 2500. The raw public data were reprocessed by TCRdb itself: fastp quality trimming at Q25, MiXCR clonotype calling, in-frame beta chains only. Each record represents a unique CDR3 protein, reported with the most common genes and DNA among its rows. The sample yields around 53,000 distinct CDR3 sequences; approximately 8.4% were counted once. Jointly, the top ten make up 1.5% to 2% of the sample. Sequences were obtained from PBMCs. The receptors stem from a woman in her forties in good health.

At least ten counts were recorded for this clonotype. This chain links TRBV7-3 with TRBJ2-6, with 8 bases aligning to TRBD1. The CDR3 runs to 15 residues. The germline gives CDR1 SGHTA, CDR2 FQGTGA. V gave up 5 bases and J gave up 3 bases; unmatched junction bases: 3. CDR3: CASSPGGGGANVLTF. DNA for the CDR3: TGTGCCAGCAGCCCAGGGGGCGGTGGGGCCAACGTCCTGACTTTC.

This clonotype showed up many times. V and J are TRBV18 and TRBJ2-1; 10 bases align to TRBD2. With V trimmed by 3 bases and J by 5 bases, 4 bases remained unmatched. Germline CDR1 and CDR2: KGHSH and LQKENI. This CDR3 is 15 amino acids long. This CDR3 is CASSPILAGDNEQFF. CDR3 nucleotides: TGTGCCAGCTCACCTATCCTAGCGGGGGACAATGAGCAGTTCTTC.

This clonotype came up many times. The rearrangement joins TRBV5-5 to TRBJ2-1; TRBD1 matches at 11 bases. Germline V gene lookup returns CDR1 SGHKS and CDR2 YYEKEE (reference sequence). With V trimmed by 2 bases and J by 10 bases, 8 bases remained unmatched. The CDR3 spans 15 residues. The CDR3 reads CASSFWDRGFGEQFF. The CDR3 DNA reads TGTGCCAGCAGCTTCTGGGACAGGGGGTTCGGGGAGCAGTTCTTC. Filled out from reference TRBV5-5 and TRBJ2-1, the complete variable domain reads DAGVTQSPTHLIKTRGQQVTLRCSPISGHKSVSWYQQVLGQGPQFIFQYYEKEERGRGNFPDRFSARQFPNYSSELNVNALLLGDSALYLCASSFWDRGFGEQFFGPGTRLTVL.

This clonotype occurred many times. V and J are TRBV3-1 and TRBJ2-1, with D perhaps assigned TRBD1 or TRBD2 (5 bases each). V was clipped by 1 base and J by 4 bases, with 20 bases between them. Germline-derived CDR1 and CDR2 are LGHDT and YNNKEL (reference sequence). CDR3 length: 18 amino acids. Written as DNA, the CDR3 is TGTGCCAGCAGCCAAGTCCTGCCTAGCCCCACAGGTTACAATGAGCAGTTCTTC. Amino acid sequence: CASSQVLPSPTGYNEQFF.

This clonotype was detected many times. The chain links TRBV9 to TRBJ1-2; D gene uncertain. Trimming took off 3 bases at V and 1 base at J, with 1 base between the two ends. Germline values: CDR1 SGDLS, CDR2 YYNGEE. The CDR3 sequence is 11 residues long. This CDR3 is CASSDNYGYTF. CDR3 DNA sequence: TGTGCCAGCAGCGATAACTATGGCTACACCTTC.

This clonotype was detected many times. V usage is TRBV6-6 and J usage is TRBJ1-5; TRBD1 might be the D (6 bases). The CDR3 runs to 14 residues. Trimming removed 9 bases from V and 3 bases from J, with 15 bases in between. In germline, CDR1 is MNHNY, CDR2 SVGAGI (reference sequence). The CDR3 loop reads CASQGRGYNQPQHF. As DNA, the CDR3 is TGTGCCAGTCAGGGGCGCGGTTACAATCAGCCCCAGCATTTT.

This clonotype showed up many times. This chain uses TRBV20-1 with TRBJ2-3; D gene unclear. Germline CDR1 is DFQATT and CDR2 is SNEGSKA (reference sequence). The V gene lost 4 bases and the J gene lost 4 bases, with 15 bases spanning the gap. CDR3 length: 14 residues. The chain's CDR3 is CSAKRWDGADTQYF. As DNA, the CDR3 is TGCAGTGCTAAGAGGTGGGATGGGGCAGATACGCAGTATTTT.

This clonotype was recorded at least ten times. The V call is TRBV3-1, the J call TRBJ1-1; D call uncertain. Per the germline V gene, CDR1 is LGHDT and CDR2 is YNNKEL (reference sequence). V lost 1 base and J lost 7, with 7 bases in between. This CDR3 comprises 12 residues. CDR3 residues: CASSQGPIEAFF. Written as DNA, the CDR3 is TGTGCCAGCAGCCAAGGCCCCATTGAAGCTTTCTTT.

This clonotype has at least ten counts. V gene TRBV25-1 combines with J gene TRBJ1-1; perhaps TRBD1 as D (5 bases). This CDR3 has 14 residues. Deletions cut 3 bases from V and 6 bases from J, with 14 bases between. From germline, CDR1 is MGHDK and CDR2 SYGVNS. CDR3 sequence reads: CASSDPQGRAEAFF. CDR3 DNA sequence: TGTGCCAGCAGTGACCCCCAGGGAAGAGCTGAAGCTTTCTTT.

This clonotype was recorded at least ten times. The rearrangement joins TRBV9 to TRBJ2-1, with 9 positions matching TRBD2. CDR1 is SGDLS, CDR2 YYNGEE, per germline. The CDR3 totals 17 residues. V was clipped by 7 bases and J by 8 bases; unmatched bases: 19. Written as DNA, the CDR3 is TGTGCCAGCTCCCAGGTGGGTAGCGGGGGAGCGTGGGATGAGCAGTTCTTC. Amino acids: CASSQVGSGGAWDEQFF.

This clonotype was found many times. The V gene is TRBV6-2 or TRBV6-3, the J gene TRBJ2-7; 7 bases map to TRBD1. This CDR3 has 17 amino acids. Trimming cost V 6 bases and J 4 bases; bases outside gene matches: 18. CDR1 and CDR2 from the germline V gene are MNHEY and SVGEGT. Written as DNA, the CDR3 is TGTGCCAGCAGGTTAGCAGCAACAGGGGACCCACTTTACGAGCAGTACTTC. Its translation: CASRLAATGDPLYEQYF.

This clonotype has ten or more counts. The rearrangement uses TRBV20-1 and TRBJ2-7; tentatively, D is TRBD1 (6 bases). The CDR3 is 14 residues long. CDR1 is DFQATT, CDR2 SNEGSKA, per germline (reference sequence). Trimming took 3 bases from V and 6 from J, leaving 18 bases between them. The CDR3 is CSASTPGQSGEQYF. In DNA form, the CDR3 reads TGCAGTGCTAGTACACCCGGACAGAGCGGCGAGCAGTACTTC.

This clonotype was seen ten or more times. The rearrangement links TRBV7-2 to TRBJ2-1; tentative D call: TRBD2 (6 bases). This CDR3 comprises 15 residues. Germline V gene data show CDR1 as SGHTA and CDR2 as FQGNSA. V shed 3 bases and J shed 5 bases, with 14 bases lying between them. The CDR3 bases are TGTGCCAGCAGCTTCTTACCGGCGGGAAACAATGAGCAGTTCTTC. As protein: CASSFLPAGNNEQFF.

The chain carries TRBV18 and TRBJ2-7, with TRBD2 matching over 8 bases. The CDR3 has 15 amino acids. In germline, CDR1 is KGHSH, CDR2 LQKENI. The V gene end was trimmed by 3 bases and the J gene end by 3 bases; junction bases not matched to a gene: 7. This CDR3 reads CASSPERELDYEQYF. CDR3 DNA: TGTGCCAGCTCACCCGAGCGGGAGCTGGACTACGAGCAGTACTTC. Drawing the rest from reference TRBV18 and TRBJ2-7, the complete variable domain is NAGVMQNPRHLVRRRGQEARLRCSPMKGHSHVYWYRQLPEEGLKFMVYLQKENIIDESGMPKERFSAEFPKEGPSILRIQQVVRGDSAAYFCASSPERELDYEQYFGPGTRLTVT.

This chain joins TRBV20-1 and TRBJ2-5; no clear D. Germline loops: CDR1 DFQATT, CDR2 SNEGSKA (reference sequence). The CDR3 runs to 12 residues. The CDR3 bases are TGCAGCGCCCGCACCCAGAAAGAGACCCAGTACTTC. Protein sequence: CSARTQKETQYF.

This clonotype was detected only a few times. J is TRBJ2-7 and V is TRBV5-5, with D perhaps matching TRBD2 (5 bases). Germline-derived CDR1 and CDR2 are SGHKS and YYEKEE (reference sequence). The CDR3 runs to 13 residues. Trimming shortened V by 0 bases and J by 6 bases, and 10 bases separated the two germline ends. Here the CDR3 DNA reads TGTGCCAGCAGCTTGGTGAGGGTAGGCGAGCAGTACTTC. It encodes CASSLVRVGEQYF.

The rearrangement links TRBV6-2 or TRBV6-3 to TRBJ1-5, with 10 bases lining up with TRBD1. J lost 6 bases, V lost 1 base, and 6 bases had no gene match. The V gene's germline CDR1 is MNHEY and CDR2 SVGEGT. The CDR3 extends over 16 amino acids. Written as DNA, the CDR3 is TGTGCCAGCAGTTACTTGTTGACAGGGGGCCTTCAGCCCCAGCATTTT. It translates to CASSYLLTGGLQPQHF.

This clonotype was detected many times. This rearrangement joins TRBV20-1 to TRBJ1-1; D is uncertain. Germline values: CDR1 DFQATT, CDR2 SNEGSKA (reference sequence). Trimming took 3 bases from V and 1 from J, leaving 18 bases between them. CDR3 length equals 16 residues. The CDR3 is CSASPLGVDGNTEAFF. CDR3 bases: TGCAGTGCTAGTCCCCTTGGAGTCGACGGGAACACTGAAGCTTTCTTT.

This clonotype has ten or more counts. This sequence joins TRBV20-1 and TRBJ1-4; the D gene is possibly TRBD1 (5 bases). The CDR3 totals 14 residues. Trimming left V 5 bases short and J 7 bases short, with 17 bases between. CDR1 is DFQATT, CDR2 SNEGSKA, per germline (reference sequence). This CDR3 is CSAGGARVGEKLFF. The CDR3 DNA reads TGCAGTGCTGGCGGGGCGCGGGTGGGTGAAAAACTGTTTTTT.

This clonotype was found many times. CDR3 bases: TGTGCCAGCAGTACCCATCTGAACACTGAAGCTTTCTTT. It codes for CASSTHLNTEAFF. The genes are TRBV12-3 or TRBV12-4 and TRBJ1-1; D call uncertain. Trimming left V 5 bases short and J 0 bases short, with 7 bases between. The CDR3 loop spans 13 amino acids.

The table lists this clonotype with many counts. The chain recombines TRBV6-5 with TRBJ1-3; D is possibly TRBD1 (5 bases). The V gene lost 4 bases and the J gene lost 2 bases, with 12 bases spanning the gap. CDR1 MNHEY and CDR2 SVGAGI come from the germline V gene. The CDR3 is 15 amino acids. In DNA form, the CDR3 reads TGTGCCAGCAGTTTGGCAGGGAGAACTGGAAACACCATATATTTT. The encoded protein is CASSLAGRTGNTIYF.

Many counts were recorded for this clonotype. The chain is built from TRBV2 and TRBJ1-5; 9 bases agree with TRBD1. The CDR3 extends over 14 amino acids. Germline lookup yields CDR1 SNHLY and CDR2 FYNNEI. V was pared by 4 bases and J by 2 bases, with 0 bases of the junction left unmatched. The CDR3 here is CASSGTGGNQPQHF. CDR3 nucleotide sequence: TGTGCCAGCAGTGGGACAGGGGGCAATCAGCCCCAGCATTTT.

This clonotype occurred many times. This chain links TRBV3-1 with TRBJ1-6; D ambiguous. With 1 base removed from V and 0 bases from J, the gap between germline ends came to 10 bases. Germline CDR1 LGHDT, CDR2 YNNKEL (reference sequence). This CDR3 has 17 amino acids. The CDR3 loop reads CASSQGAGSSYNSPLHF. The CDR3 DNA is TGTGCCAGCAGCCAAGGAGCGGGTAGCTCCTATAATTCACCCCTCCACTTT.